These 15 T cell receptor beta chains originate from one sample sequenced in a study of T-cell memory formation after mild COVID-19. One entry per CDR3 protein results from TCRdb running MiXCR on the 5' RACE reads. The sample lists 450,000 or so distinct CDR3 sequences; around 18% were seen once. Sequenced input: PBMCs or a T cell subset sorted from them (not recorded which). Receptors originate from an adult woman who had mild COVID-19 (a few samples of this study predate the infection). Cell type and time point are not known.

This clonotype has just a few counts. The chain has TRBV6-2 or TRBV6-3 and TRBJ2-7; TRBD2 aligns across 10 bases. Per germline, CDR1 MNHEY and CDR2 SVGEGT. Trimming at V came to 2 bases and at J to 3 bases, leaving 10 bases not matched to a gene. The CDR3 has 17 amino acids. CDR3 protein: CASSYINQAGGGYEQYF. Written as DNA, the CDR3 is TGTGCCAGCAGTTACATAAACCAAGCGGGAGGGGGCTACGAGCAGTACTTC.

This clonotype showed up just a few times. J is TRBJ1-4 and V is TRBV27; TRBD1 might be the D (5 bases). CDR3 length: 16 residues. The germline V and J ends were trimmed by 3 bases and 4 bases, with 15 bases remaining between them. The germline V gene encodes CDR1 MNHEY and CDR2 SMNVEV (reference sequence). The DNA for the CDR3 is TGTGCCAGCAGTTTGCTTTTCCCGGGGCGTAATGAAAAACTGTTTTTT. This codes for CASSLLFPGRNEKLFF.

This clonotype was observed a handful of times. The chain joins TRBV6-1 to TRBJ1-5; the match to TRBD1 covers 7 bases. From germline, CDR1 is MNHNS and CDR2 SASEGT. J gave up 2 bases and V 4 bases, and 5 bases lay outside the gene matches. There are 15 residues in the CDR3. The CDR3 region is CASSVLGTGNQPQHF. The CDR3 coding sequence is TGTGCCAGCAGTGTATTGGGGACAGGCAATCAGCCCCAGCATTTT.

The CDR3 nucleotides are TGCGCCAGCAGCCCCTTTCCGGGAGATGAGCAGTTCTTC. As protein: CASSPFPGDEQFF. The J gene is TRBJ2-1, the V gene TRBV5-1, with D perhaps matching TRBD2 (6 bases). Germline CDR1 and CDR2: SGHRS and YFSETQ. V lost 4 bases and J 8 bases, leaving 13 bases between the germline ends. The CDR3 has 13 amino acids.

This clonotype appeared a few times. Written as DNA, the CDR3 is TGTGCCAGCAGTTCTCTCGGGGGGGACGGCACAGATACGCAGTATTTT. This codes for CASSSLGGDGTDTQYF. The V call is TRBV12-3 or TRBV12-4, the J call TRBJ2-3; TRBD2 matches 8 bases. The CDR3 covers 16 residues. The V and J ends lost 4 bases and 1 base, in that order; junction bases with no gene match: 7.

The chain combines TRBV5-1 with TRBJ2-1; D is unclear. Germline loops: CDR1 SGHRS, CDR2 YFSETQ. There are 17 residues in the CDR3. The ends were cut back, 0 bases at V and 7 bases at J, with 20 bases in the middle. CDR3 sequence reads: CASSLEGRRISRNEQFF. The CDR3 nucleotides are TGCGCCAGCAGCTTGGAGGGCAGGCGTATCTCGAGGAATGAGCAGTTCTTC.

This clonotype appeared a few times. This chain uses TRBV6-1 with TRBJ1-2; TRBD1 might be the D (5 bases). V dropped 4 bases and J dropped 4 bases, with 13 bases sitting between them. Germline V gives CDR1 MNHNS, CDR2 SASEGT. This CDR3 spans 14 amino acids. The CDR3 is CASSVQTEFYGYTF. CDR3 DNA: TGTGCCAGCAGTGTCCAGACAGAGTTCTATGGCTACACCTTC.

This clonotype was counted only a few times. CDR3 residues: CASSPPRFQTQKETQYF. In nucleotides, the CDR3 is TGTGCCAGCAGCCCCCCCAGGTTCCAGACCCAAAAAGAGACCCAGTACTTC. J is TRBJ2-5 and V is TRBV7-2; D remains unclear. The V end was cut by 5 bases, the J end by 3 bases, with 22 bases between. This CDR3 is 17 amino acids long. CDR1 SGHTA and CDR2 FQGNSA come from the germline V gene.

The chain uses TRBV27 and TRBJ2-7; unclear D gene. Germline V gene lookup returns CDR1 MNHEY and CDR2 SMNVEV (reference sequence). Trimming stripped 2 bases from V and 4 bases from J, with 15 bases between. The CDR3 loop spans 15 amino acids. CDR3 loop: CASSLAHRHPYEQYF. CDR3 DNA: TGTGCCAGCAGTTTAGCCCACCGCCATCCGTACGAGCAGTACTTC.

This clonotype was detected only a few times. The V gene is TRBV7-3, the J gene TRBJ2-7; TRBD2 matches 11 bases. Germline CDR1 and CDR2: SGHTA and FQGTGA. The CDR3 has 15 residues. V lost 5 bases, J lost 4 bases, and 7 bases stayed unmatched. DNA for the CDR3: TGTGCCAGCAGCCCCACTAGCGGGGGCTTTTACGAGCAGTACTTC. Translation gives CASSPTSGGFYEQYF.

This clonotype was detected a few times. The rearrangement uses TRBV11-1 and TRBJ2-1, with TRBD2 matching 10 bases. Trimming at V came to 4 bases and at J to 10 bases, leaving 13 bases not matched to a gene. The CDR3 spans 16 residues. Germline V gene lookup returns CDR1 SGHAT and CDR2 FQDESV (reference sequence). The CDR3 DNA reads TGTGCCAGCAGCTCCGGAGGGCTAGCGGGAGCACAGGAGCAGTTCTTC. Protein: CASSSGGLAGAQEQFF.

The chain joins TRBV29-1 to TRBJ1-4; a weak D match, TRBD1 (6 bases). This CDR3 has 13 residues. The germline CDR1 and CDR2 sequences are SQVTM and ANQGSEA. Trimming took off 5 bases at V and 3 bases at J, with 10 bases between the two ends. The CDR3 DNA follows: TGCAGCGTTATAAGGACAGCTAATGAAAAACTGTTTTTT. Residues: CSVIRTANEKLFF.

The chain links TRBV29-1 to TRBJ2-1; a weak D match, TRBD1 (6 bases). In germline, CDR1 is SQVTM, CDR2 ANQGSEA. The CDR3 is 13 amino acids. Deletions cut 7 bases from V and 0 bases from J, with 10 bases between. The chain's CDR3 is CSGNRASYNEQFF. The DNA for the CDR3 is TGCAGCGGAAACAGGGCCTCCTACAATGAGCAGTTCTTC.

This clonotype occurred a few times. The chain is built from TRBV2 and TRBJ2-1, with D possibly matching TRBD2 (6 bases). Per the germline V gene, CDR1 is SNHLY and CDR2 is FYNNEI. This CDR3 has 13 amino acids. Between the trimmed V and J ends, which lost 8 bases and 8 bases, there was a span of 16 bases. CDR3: CASGGALAHEQFF. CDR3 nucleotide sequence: TGTGCCAGCGGAGGGGCCCTAGCACATGAGCAGTTCTTC.

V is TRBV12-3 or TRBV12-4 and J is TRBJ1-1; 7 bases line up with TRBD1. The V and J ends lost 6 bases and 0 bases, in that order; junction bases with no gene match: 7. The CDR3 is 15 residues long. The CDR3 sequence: CASRPGQLLNTEAFF. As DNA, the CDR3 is TGTGCCAGCAGACCGGGACAGCTACTGAACACTGAAGCTTTCTTT.